Below, 5 T cell receptor beta chains from the same sample are listed, as sequenced in a study of OX40 agonist ivuxolimab in advanced cancers. Measured with immunoSEQ multiplex PCR; TCRdb has only the in-frame clones, and not every one. The sample comprises 90,000 to 120,000 clones, 80% to 95% of which are singletons, and roughly 1.2% rests with the top ten. This specimen was CD4+ or CD8+ T cells sorted from blood, taken in a trial of the OX40 agonist ivuxolimab. The source is an adult with an advanced solid tumor such as melanoma, head and neck, liver or kidney cancer.

The chain employs TRBV7-3 and TRBJ2-2; D is unresolved. CDR3 size: 15 residues. V dropped 4 bases and J dropped 0 bases, with 9 bases sitting between them. CDR1 is SGHTA and CDR2 is FQGTGA in the germline V gene. The CDR3 DNA is TGTGCCAGCAGCTCCCGGGCCACGAACACCGGGGAGCTGTTTTTT. Amino acid sequence: CASSSRATNTGELFF.

The chain recombines TRBV28 with TRBJ1-1; D possibly corresponds to TRBD1 (6 bases). Germline V gives CDR1 MDHEN, CDR2 SYDVKM. The ends were cut back, 11 bases at V and 5 bases at J, with 18 bases in the middle. The CDR3 is made up of 13 amino acids. The CDR3 nucleotides read TGTGCCGTGAGTCGGGGGGCGCCGACTGAAGCTTTCTTT. It is translated as CAVSRGAPTEAFF. The whole variable domain, remainder taken from reference TRBV28 and TRBJ1-1, is DVKVTQSSRYLVKRTGEKVFLECVQDMDHENMFWYRQDPGLGLRLIYFSYDVKMKEKGDIPEGYSVSREKKERFSLILESASTNQTSMYLCAVSRGAPTEAFFGQGTRLTVV.

This chain joins TRBV7-2 and TRBJ2-2, with 10 nucleotides matching TRBD2. Germline CDR1 reads SGHTA; CDR2 reads FQGNSA. J was trimmed by 6 bases and V by 2 bases; bases with no gene match: 6. There are 16 residues in the CDR3. DNA for the CDR3: TGTGCCAGCAGCTTAAACCTAGCGGGAGTGGCCGGGGAGCTGTTTTTT. Residues: CASSLNLAGVAGELFF.

V gene TRBV14 combines with J gene TRBJ1-1; unclear D gene. V lost 3 bases, J lost 10 bases, and 9 bases lay in between. CDR3 length equals 11 residues. Germline CDR1 reads SGHDN; CDR2 reads FVKESK. CDR3 nucleotides: TGTGCCAGCAGCCAGTTAGGTACAGCTTTCTTT. As protein: CASSQLGTAFF.

V is TRBV7-3 and J is TRBJ1-1; D uncertain. The germline V and J ends were trimmed by 3 bases and 3 bases, with 11 bases remaining between them. CDR1 is SGHTA, CDR2 FQGTGA, per germline. There are 14 residues in the CDR3. The CDR3 here is CASSFRLLDTEAFF. The CDR3 coding sequence is TGTGCCAGCAGCTTCAGACTTTTGGACACTGAAGCTTTCTTT.